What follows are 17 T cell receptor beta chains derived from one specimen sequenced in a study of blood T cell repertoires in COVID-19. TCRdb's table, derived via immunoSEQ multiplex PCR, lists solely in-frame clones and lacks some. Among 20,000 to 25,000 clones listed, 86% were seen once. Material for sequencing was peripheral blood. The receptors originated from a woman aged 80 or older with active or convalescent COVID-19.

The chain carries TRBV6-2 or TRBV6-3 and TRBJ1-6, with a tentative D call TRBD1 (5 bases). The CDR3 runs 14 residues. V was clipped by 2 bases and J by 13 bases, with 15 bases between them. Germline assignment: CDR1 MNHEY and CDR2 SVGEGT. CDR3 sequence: CASSYTRVRSPLHF. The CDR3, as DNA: TGTGCCAGCAGTTACACCAGGGTCCGCAGTCCCCTCCACTTT.

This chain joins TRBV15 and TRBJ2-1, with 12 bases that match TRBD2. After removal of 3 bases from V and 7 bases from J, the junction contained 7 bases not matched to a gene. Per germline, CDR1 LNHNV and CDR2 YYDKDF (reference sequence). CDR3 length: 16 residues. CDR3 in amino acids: CATSRLAGGLRNEQFF. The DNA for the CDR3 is TGTGCCACCAGCAGGCTAGCGGGAGGGTTAAGGAATGAGCAGTTCTTC.

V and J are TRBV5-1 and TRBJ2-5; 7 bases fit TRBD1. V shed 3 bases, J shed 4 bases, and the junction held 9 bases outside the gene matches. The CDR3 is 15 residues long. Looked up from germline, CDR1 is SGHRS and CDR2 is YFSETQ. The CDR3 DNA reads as TGCGCCAGCAGCTCCCCTAGGACAGGAAGAGAGACCCAGTACTTC. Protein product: CASSSPRTGRETQYF.

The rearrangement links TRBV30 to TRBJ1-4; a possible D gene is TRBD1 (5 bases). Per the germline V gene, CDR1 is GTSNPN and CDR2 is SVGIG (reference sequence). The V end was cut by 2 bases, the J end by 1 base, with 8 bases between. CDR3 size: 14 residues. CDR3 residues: CAWSPRETNEKLFF. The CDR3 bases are TGTGCCTGGAGTCCCAGGGAAACTAATGAAAAACTGTTTTTT.

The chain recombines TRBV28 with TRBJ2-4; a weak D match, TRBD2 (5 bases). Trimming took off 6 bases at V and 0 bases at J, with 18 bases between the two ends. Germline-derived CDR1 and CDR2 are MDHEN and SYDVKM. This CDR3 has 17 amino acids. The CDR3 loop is CASRERSGLLAKNIQYF. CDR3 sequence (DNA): TGTGCCAGCAGGGAACGAAGCGGATTGCTAGCCAAAAACATTCAGTACTTC.

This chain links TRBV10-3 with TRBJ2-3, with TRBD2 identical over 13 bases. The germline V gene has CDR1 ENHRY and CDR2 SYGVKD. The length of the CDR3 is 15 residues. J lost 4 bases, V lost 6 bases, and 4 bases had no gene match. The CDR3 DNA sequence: TGTGCCATCAGGACTAGCGGGGGGATCTCAGATACGCAGTATTTT. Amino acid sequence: CAIRTSGGISDTQYF.

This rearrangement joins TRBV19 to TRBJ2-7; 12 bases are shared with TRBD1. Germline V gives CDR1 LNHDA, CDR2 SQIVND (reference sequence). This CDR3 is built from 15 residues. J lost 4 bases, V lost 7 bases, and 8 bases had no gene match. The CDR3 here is CASNSPGQGAYEQYF. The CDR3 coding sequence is TGTGCCAGTAACTCCCCGGGACAGGGGGCTTACGAGCAGTACTTC.

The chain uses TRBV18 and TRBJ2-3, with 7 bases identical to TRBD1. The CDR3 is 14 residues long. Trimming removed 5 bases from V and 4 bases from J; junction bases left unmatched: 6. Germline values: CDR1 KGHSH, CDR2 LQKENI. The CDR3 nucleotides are TGTGCCAGCTCAATAAGACAGGGTCCAGATACGCAGTATTTT. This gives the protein CASSIRQGPDTQYF.

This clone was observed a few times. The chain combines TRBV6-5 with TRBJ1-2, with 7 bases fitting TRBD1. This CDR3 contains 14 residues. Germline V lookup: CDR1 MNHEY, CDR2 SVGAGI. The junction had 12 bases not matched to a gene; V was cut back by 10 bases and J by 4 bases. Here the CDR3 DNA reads TGTGCCACTTCGACAGGGACGGGCCTCTATGGCTACACCTTC. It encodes CATSTGTGLYGYTF.

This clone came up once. As DNA, the CDR3 is TGTGCCAGCAGTTACATTGCGGGGGGGCCCCACAATGAGCAGTTCTTC. Residues: CASSYIAGGPHNEQFF. The chain employs TRBV6-2 or TRBV6-3 and TRBJ2-1, with TRBD2 identical over 9 bases. The V and J ends lost 2 bases and 5 bases, in that order; junction bases with no gene match: 7. The germline V gene encodes CDR1 MNHEY and CDR2 SVGEGT. The CDR3 totals 16 residues.

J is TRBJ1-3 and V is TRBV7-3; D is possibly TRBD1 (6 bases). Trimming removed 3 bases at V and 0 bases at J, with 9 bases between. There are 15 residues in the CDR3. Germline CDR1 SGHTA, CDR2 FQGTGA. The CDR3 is CASSLDSHSGNTIYF. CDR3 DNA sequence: TGTGCCAGCAGCTTGGACAGTCACTCTGGAAACACCATATATTTT.

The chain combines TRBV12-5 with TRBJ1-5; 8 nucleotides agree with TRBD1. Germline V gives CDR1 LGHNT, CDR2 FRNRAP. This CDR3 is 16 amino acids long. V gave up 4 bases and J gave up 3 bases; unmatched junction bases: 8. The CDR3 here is CASGSRTGRFNQPQHF. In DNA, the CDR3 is TGTGCTAGTGGTTCCAGGACAGGGCGGTTCAATCAGCCCCAGCATTTT.

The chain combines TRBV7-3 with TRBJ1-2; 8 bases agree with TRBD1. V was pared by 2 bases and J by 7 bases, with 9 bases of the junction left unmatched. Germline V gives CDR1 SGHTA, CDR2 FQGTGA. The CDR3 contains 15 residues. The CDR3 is CASSLSSTGDAGYTF. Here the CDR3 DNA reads TGTGCCAGCAGCTTATCGTCGACAGGGGATGCTGGCTACACCTTC.

DNA of the CDR3: TGTGCCAGCACCGCGGGACTAGCGGGAGGGAACGAGCAGTACTTC. The encoded protein is CASTAGLAGGNEQYF. The rearrangement joins TRBV4-2 to TRBJ2-7; 16 nucleotides align to TRBD2. The V segment lost 7 bases and the J segment 5 bases; nucleotides outside the gene matches: 5. Germline V CDR1 and CDR2: LGHNA, YNFKEQ. The CDR3 spans 15 residues.

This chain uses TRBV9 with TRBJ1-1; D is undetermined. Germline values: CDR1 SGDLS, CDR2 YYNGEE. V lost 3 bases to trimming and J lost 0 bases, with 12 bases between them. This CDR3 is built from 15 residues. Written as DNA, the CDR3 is TGTGCCAGCAGCGCGCACGCGAAAATGAACACTGAAGCTTTCTTT. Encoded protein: CASSAHAKMNTEAFF.

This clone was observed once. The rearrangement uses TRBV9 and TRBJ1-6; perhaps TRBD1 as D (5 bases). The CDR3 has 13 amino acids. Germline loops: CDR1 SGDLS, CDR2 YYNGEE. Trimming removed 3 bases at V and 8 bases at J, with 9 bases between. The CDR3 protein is CASSEGRDSPLHF. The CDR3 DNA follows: TGTGCCAGCAGCGAGGGGAGGGATTCACCCCTCCACTTT. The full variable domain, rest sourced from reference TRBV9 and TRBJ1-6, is DSGVTQTPKHLITATGQRVTLRCSPRSGDLSVYWYQQSLDQGLQFLIQYYNGEERAKGNILERFSAQQFPDLHSELNLSSLELGDSALYFCASSEGRDSPLHFGNGTRLTVT.

CDR3 sequence reads: CASSRRTSGRTDTQYF. The CDR3 nucleotides are TGTGCCAGCAGCCGGAGGACTAGCGGCCGCACAGATACGCAGTATTTT. The genes are TRBV5-6 and TRBJ2-3; 10 bases are shared with TRBD2. The germline CDR1 and CDR2 sequences are SGHDT and YYEEEE. V dropped 4 bases and J dropped 1; count of bases not matched to a gene: 6. The CDR3 contains 16 residues.